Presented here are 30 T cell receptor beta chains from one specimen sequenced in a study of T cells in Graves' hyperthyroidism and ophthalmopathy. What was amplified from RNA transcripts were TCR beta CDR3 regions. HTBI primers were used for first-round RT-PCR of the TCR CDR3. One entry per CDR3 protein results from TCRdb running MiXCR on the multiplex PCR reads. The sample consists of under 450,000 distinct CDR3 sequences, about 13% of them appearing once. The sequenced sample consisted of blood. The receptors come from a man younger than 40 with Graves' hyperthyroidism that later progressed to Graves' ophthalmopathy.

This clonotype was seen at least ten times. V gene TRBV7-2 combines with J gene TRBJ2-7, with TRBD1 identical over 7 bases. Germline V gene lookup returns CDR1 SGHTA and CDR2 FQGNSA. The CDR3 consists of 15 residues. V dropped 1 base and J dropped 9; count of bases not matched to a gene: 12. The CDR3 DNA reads TGTGCCAGCAGCTTAGACAGGGGCAGGATGGATGGGCAGTACTTC. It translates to CASSLDRGRMDGQYF.

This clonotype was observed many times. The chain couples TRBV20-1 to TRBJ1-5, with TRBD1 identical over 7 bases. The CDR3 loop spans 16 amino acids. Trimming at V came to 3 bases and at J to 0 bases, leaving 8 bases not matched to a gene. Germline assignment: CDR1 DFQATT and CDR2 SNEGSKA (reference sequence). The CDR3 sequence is CSASVRDSYSNQPQHF. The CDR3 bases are TGCAGTGCTAGTGTCCGGGACAGCTATAGCAATCAGCCCCAGCATTTT.

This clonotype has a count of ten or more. CDR3 amino acids: CASSPDSIQPQHF. The CDR3 region has the DNA TGTGCCAGCAGTCCCGACAGTATTCAGCCCCAGCATTTT. The gene calls are TRBV28 and TRBJ1-5; the D gene is possibly TRBD1 (5 bases). The CDR3 contains 13 residues. Germline CDR1 is MDHEN and CDR2 is SYDVKM. V lost 5 bases and J lost 6, with 11 bases in between.

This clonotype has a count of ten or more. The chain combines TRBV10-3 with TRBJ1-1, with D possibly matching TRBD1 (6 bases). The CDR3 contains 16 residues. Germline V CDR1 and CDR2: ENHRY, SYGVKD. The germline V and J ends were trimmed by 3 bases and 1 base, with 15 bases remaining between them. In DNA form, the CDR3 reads TGTGCCATCAGTGATCGACAGGCGGAATGGAACACTGAAGCTTTCTTT. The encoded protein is CAISDRQAEWNTEAFF.

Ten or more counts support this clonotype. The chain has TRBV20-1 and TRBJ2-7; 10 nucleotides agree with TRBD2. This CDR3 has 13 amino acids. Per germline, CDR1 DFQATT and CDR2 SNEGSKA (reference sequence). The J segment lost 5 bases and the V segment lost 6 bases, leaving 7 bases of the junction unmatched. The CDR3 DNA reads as TGCAGTGCGCCCAGCGGGGGGGCAGACGAGCAGTACTTC. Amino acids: CSAPSGGADEQYF.

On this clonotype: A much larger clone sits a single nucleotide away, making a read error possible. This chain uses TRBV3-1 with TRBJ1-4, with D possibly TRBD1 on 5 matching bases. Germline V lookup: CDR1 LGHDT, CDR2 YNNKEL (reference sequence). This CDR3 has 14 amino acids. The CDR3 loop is CASSQEGPNEKLLF. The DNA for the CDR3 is TGTGCCAGCAGCCAAGAGGGACCGAATGAAAAACTGCTTTTT.

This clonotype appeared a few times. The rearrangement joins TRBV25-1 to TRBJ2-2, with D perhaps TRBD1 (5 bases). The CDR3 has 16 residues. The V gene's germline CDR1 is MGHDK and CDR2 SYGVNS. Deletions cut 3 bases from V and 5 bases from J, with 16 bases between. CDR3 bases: TGTGCCAGCAGTGACCGCAGCAGGGTGAGGACCGGGGAGCTGTTTTTT. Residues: CASSDRSRVRTGELFF.

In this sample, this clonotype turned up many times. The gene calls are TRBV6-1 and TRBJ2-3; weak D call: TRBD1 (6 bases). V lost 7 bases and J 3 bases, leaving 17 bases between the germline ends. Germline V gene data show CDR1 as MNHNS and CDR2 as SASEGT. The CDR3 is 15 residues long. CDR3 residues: CASTSRGQGTDTQYF. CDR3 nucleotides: TGTGCCAGCACCTCAAGGGGTCAGGGGACAGATACGCAGTATTTT.

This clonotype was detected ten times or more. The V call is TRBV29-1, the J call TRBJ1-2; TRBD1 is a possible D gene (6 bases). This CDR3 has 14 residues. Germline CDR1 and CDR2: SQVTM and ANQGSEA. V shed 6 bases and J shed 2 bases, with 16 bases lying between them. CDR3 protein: CSVAPGHPNYGYTF. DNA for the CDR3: TGCAGCGTGGCACCGGGACACCCAAACTATGGCTACACCTTC.

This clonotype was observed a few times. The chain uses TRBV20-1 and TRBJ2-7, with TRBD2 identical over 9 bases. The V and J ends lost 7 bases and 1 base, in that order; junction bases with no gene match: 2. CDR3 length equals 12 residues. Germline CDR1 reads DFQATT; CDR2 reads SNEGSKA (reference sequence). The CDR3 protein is CSVAGGSYEQYF. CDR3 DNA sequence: TGCAGTGTCGCGGGGGGGTCCTACGAGCAGTACTTC.

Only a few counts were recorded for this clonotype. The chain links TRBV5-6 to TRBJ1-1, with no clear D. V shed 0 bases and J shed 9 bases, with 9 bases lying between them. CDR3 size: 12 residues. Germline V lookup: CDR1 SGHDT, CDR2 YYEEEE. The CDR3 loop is CASSLVGSKAFF. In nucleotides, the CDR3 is TGTGCCAGCAGCTTGGTGGGCAGTAAAGCTTTCTTT.

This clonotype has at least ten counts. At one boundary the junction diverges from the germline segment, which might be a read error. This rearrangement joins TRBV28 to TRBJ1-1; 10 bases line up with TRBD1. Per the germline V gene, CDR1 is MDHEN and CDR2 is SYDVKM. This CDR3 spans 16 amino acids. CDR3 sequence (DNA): TGTGCCAGCAGTCCCCGGGGACAGGGGATGAATACTGAAGCTTTCTTT. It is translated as CASSPRGQGMNTEAFF.

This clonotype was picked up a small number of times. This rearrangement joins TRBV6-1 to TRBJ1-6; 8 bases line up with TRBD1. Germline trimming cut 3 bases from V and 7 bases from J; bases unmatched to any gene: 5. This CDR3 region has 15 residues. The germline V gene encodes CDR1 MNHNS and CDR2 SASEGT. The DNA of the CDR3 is TGTGCCAGCAGTGACCACAGGGGGGTAAATTCACCCCTCCACTTT. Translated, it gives CASSDHRGVNSPLHF.

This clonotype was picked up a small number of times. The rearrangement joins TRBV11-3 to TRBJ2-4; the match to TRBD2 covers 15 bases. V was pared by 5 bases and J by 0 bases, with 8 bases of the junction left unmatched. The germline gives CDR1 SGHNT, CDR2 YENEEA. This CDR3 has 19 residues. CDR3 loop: CASSTGLAGGLLAKNIQYF. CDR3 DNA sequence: TGTGCCAGCAGCACGGGACTAGCGGGGGGTCTACTAGCCAAAAACATTCAGTACTTC.

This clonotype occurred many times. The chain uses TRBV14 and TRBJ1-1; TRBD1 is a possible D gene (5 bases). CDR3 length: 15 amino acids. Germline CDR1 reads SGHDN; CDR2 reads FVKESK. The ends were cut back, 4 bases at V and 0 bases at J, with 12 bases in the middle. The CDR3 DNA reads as TGTGCCAGCAGCCCAGCGACAGCCTTGAACACTGAAGCTTTCTTT. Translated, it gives CASSPATALNTEAFF.

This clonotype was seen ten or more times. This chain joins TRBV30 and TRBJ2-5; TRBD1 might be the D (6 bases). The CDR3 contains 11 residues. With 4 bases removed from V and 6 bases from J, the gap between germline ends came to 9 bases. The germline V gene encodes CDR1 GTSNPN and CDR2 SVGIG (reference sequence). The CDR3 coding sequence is TGTGCCTGGAACAGGGCAAAGACCCAGTACTTC. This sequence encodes CAWNRAKTQYF.

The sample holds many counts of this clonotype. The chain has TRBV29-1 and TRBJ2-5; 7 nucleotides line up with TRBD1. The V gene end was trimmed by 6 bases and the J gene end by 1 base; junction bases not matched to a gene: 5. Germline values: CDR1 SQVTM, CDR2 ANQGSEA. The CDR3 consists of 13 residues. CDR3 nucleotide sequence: TGCAGCGTAACGACAGGGACCCAAGAGACCCAGTACTTC. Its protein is CSVTTGTQETQYF.

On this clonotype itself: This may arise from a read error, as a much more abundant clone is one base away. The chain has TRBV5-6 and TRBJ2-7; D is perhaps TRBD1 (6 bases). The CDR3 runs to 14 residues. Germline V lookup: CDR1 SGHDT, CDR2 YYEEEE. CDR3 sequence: CASSLIQGSDEQYF. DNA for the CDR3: TGTGCCAGCAGCTTGATACAGGGCTCCGACGAGCAGTACTTC.

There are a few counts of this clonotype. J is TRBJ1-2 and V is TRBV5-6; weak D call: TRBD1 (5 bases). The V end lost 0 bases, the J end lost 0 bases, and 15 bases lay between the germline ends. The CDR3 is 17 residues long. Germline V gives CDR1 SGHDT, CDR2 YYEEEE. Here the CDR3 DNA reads TGTGCCAGCAGCTTGGCCCAGCCAGGGCCGGCTAACTATGGCTACACCTTC. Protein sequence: CASSLAQPGPANYGYTF.

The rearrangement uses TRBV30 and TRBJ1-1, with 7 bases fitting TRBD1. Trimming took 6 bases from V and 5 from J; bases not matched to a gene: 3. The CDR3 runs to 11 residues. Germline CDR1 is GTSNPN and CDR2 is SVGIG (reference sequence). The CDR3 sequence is CACAGGTEAFF. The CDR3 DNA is TGTGCCTGCGCAGGGGGGACTGAAGCTTTCTTT.

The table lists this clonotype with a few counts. CDR3 DNA: TGTGCCACCAGTGATTTCCCCGGGACAGGGAACACCGGGGAGCTGTTTTTT. Encoded protein: CATSDFPGTGNTGELFF. This chain uses TRBV24-1 with TRBJ2-2; 8 bases line up with TRBD1. Per the germline V gene, CDR1 is KGHDR and CDR2 is SFDVKD. V lost 1 base and J lost 1; bases outside the gene matches: 4. The CDR3 consists of 17 residues.

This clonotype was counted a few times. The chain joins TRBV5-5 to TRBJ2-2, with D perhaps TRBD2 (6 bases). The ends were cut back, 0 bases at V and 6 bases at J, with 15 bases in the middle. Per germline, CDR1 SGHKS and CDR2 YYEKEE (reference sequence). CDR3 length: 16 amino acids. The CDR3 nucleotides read TGTGCCAGCAGCTTGGAACCGGGACTCCTACCCGGGGAGCTGTTTTTT. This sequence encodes CASSLEPGLLPGELFF. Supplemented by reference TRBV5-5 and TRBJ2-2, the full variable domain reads DAGVTQSPTHLIKTRGQQVTLRCSPISGHKSVSWYQQVLGQGPQFIFQYYEKEERGRGNFPDRFSARQFPNYSSELNVNALLLGDSALYLCASSLEPGLLPGELFFGEGSRLTVL.

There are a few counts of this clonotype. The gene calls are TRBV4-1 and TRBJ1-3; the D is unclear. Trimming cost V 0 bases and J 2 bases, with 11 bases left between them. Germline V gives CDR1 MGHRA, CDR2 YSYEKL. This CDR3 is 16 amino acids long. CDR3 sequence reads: CASSQDKGRTGNTIYF. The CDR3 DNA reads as TGCGCCAGCAGCCAAGATAAAGGCAGGACTGGAAACACCATATATTTT.

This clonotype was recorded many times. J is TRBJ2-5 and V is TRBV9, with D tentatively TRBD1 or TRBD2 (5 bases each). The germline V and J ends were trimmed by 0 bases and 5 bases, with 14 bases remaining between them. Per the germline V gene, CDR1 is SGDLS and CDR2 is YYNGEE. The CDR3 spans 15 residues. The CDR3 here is CASSVAMGVWETQYF. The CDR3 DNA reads TGTGCCAGCAGCGTAGCTATGGGGGTCTGGGAGACCCAGTACTTC.

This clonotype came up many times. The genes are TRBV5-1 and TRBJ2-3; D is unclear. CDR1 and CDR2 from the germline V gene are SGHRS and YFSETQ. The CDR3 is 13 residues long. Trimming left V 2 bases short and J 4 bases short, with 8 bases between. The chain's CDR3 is CASSFARADTQYF. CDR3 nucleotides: TGCGCCAGCAGCTTTGCACGGGCAGATACGCAGTATTTT.

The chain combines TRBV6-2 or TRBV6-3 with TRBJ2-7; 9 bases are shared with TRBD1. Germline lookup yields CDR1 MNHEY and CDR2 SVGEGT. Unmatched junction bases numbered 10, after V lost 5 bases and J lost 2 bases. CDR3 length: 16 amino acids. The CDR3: CASSPPSGQGTYEQYF. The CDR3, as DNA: TGTGCCAGCAGTCCCCCTTCGGGACAGGGTACCTACGAGCAGTACTTC.

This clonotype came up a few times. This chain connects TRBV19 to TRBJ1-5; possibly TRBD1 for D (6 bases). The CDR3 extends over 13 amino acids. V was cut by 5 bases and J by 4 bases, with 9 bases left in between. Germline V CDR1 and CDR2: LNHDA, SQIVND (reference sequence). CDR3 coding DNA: TGTGCCAGTAGTGATGACAGGAATCAGCCCCAGCATTTT. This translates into CASSDDRNQPQHF.

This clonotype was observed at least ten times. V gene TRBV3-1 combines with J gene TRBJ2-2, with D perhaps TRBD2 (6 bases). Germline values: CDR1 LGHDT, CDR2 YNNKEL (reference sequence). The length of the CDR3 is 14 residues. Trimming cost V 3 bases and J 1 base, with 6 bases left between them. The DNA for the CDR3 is TGTGCCAGCAGCCAGCGGGGGAACACCGGGGAGCTGTTTTTT. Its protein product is CASSQRGNTGELFF.

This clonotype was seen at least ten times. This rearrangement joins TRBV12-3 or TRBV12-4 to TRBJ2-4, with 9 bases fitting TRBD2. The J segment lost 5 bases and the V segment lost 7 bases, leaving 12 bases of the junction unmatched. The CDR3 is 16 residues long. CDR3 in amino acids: CASNSRGGGPENIQYF. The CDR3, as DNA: TGTGCCAGCAACTCCCGCGGGGGGGGGCCGGAAAACATTCAGTACTTC.

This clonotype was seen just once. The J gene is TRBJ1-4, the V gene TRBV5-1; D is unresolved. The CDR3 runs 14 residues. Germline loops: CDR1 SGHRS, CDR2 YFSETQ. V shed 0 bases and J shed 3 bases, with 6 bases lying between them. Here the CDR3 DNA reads TGCGCCAGCAGCTTGGACAGTGCTAATGAAAAACTGTTTTTT. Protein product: CASSLDSANEKLFF.